This T cell receptor beta chain emerged from a study of TIL therapy for anti-PD-1-resistant metastatic lung cancer. About the research overall: Progressing patients received lymphodepletion, expanded TIL infusion and IL-2. Median patient age was approximately 58, ranging 38-75 years. Half of patients were current or former smokers.

Germline-derived CDR1 and CDR2 are MGHRA and YSYEKL. The CDR3 sequence is 20 residues long. J was trimmed by 2 bases and V by 1 base; bases with no gene match: 15. This was the immunoSEQ v3 assay. Each library reached about 2 million read pairs, or about 5-6 million at deep level. The table came from immunoSEQ multiplex PCR; TCRdb's copy has only in-frame clones and leaves some out. The top ten clones hold over 6.5% of a sample with just under 60,000 clones, roughly two thirds of them seen once. Time point reported: pre-treatment sample, taken before nivolumab and TIL therapy. The receptor's source is a person aged 25 to 79 with non-small cell lung cancer. Sequenced here: blood, sampled at baseline. The chain uses TRBV4-1 and TRBJ2-5; 11 bases map to TRBD2. Written as DNA, the CDR3 is TGCGCCAGCAGCCAAGGGACTTTTAGCGGGGGGGCCGGTAGTCAAGAGACCCAGTACTTC. Translating gives CASSQGTFSGGAGSQETQYF.